The source of this T cell receptor beta chain is a study of CD8+CD57+ T cells in acquired aplastic anemia. Across the study: An average of roughly 3.2 ug of DNA was obtained from sorted CD4+ and CD8+ cells.

Flow cytometry had shown expanded CD8+CD57+ cells in the patients chosen for sequencing. Every patient presented with severe acquired aplastic anemia. The study sampled blood from patients who had received no therapy. The template for TCR beta VDJ and CDR3 sequence profiling was genomic DNA. TCRdb reanalysed the reads using MiXCR and keeps one entry per CDR3 protein. The top ten hold 65% to 85% of the sample, which has about 75,000 distinct CDR3 sequences, about three quarters seen once. The source of this sequence is a human donor with aplastic anemia. Sample: sorted CD4+, CD8+, or CD8+CD57+ T cells (not recorded which) from PBMCs.

The CDR3 DNA reads as TGTGCCATCAGTGTCTTGGGACAGGCGCACACAGATACGCAGTATTTT. It translates to CAISVLGQAHTDTQYF. The chain combines TRBV10-3 with TRBJ2-3, with TRBD1 matching 8 bases. The CDR3 spans 16 residues. V was pared by 4 bases and J by 2 bases, with 8 bases of the junction left unmatched. CDR1 is ENHRY, CDR2 SYGVKD, per germline.